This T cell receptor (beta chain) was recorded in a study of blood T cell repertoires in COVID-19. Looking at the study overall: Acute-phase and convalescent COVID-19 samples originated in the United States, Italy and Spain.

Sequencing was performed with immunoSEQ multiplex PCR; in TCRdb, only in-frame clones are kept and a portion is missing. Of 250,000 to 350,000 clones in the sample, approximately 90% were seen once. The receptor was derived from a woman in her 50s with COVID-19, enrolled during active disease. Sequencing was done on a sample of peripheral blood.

CDR3 sequence reads: CASSQDRPGGNQPQHF. DNA of the CDR3: TGTGCCAGCAGCCAAGATAGGCCAGGGGGCAATCAGCCCCAGCATTTT. The V gene is TRBV4-2, the J gene TRBJ1-5; D perhaps matches TRBD1 (6 bases). The CDR3 length is 16 residues. Trimming removed 0 bases from V and 2 bases from J, with 11 bases in between. The germline gives CDR1 LGHNA, CDR2 YNFKEQ.